One sample yielded the 21 T cell receptor beta chains listed below, sequenced in a study of blood T cell repertoires in COVID-19. Assay: immunoSEQ multiplex PCR; the TCRdb copy retains only in-frame clones and omits some. The sample consists of tens of thousands of clones, about nine tenths of them appearing once. Source material: peripheral blood. All receptors come from a human donor in a cohort sampled during active COVID-19.

The V gene is TRBV28, the J gene TRBJ1-5; unclear D gene. The CDR3 extends over 16 amino acids. Germline V gene sequence: CDR1 MDHEN, CDR2 SYDVKM. The V end lost 4 bases, the J end lost 2 bases, and 15 bases lay between the germline ends. CDR3 loop: CASSSGWGSGNQPQHF. The CDR3 nucleotides are TGTGCCAGCAGTTCGGGATGGGGTTCAGGCAATCAGCCCCAGCATTTT.

The chain links TRBV7-2 to TRBJ1-1, with a tentative D call TRBD1 (6 bases). The CDR3 consists of 15 residues. V was clipped by 0 bases and J by 7 bases, with 15 bases between them. Looked up from germline, CDR1 is SGHTA and CDR2 is FQGNSA. This CDR3 reads CASSLALQAGVEAFF. In DNA, the CDR3 is TGTGCCAGCAGCTTAGCCTTACAGGCAGGGGTTGAAGCTTTCTTT. The full variable domain, rest sourced from reference TRBV7-2 and TRBJ1-1, is GAGVSQSPSNKVTEKGKDVELRCDPISGHTALYWYRQSLGQGLEFLIYFQGNSAPDKSGLPSDRFSAERTGGSVSTLTIQRTQQEDSAVYLCASSLALQAGVEAFFGQGTRLTVV.

V and J are TRBV6-2 or TRBV6-3 and TRBJ2-2; 10 nucleotides line up with TRBD2. The CDR3 has 15 amino acids. J gave up 2 bases and V 4 bases, and 1 base lay outside the gene matches. Germline V gives CDR1 MNHEY, CDR2 SVGEGT. CDR3 region: CASSWTSGNTGELFF. CDR3 bases: TGTGCCAGCAGTTGGACTAGCGGAAACACCGGGGAGCTGTTTTTT.

V and J are TRBV2 and TRBJ1-4; D is unresolved. V lost 6 bases to trimming and J lost 8 bases, with 10 bases between them. This CDR3 comprises 12 residues. CDR1 and CDR2 from the germline V gene are SNHLY and FYNNEI. The CDR3 DNA is TGTGCCAGCAGCCTAGAATCCGAAAAACTGTTTTTT. Translation: CASSLESEKLFF.

The genes are TRBV3-1 (or the pseudogene TRBV3-2) and TRBJ1-5; D call uncertain. This CDR3 contains 14 residues. Germline V gene lookup returns CDR1 LGHDT and CDR2 YNNKEL (reference sequence). V lost 1 base, J lost 3 bases, and 7 bases lay in between. This chain's CDR3 is CASSQGAANQPQHF. The CDR3 DNA sequence: TGTGCCAGCAGCCAAGGGGCAGCCAATCAGCCCCAGCATTTT.

The chain employs TRBV27 and TRBJ2-7, with 9 bases matching TRBD2. This CDR3 comprises 17 residues. V was pared by 3 bases and J by 4 bases, with 13 bases of the junction left unmatched. Germline lookup yields CDR1 MNHEY and CDR2 SMNVEV (reference sequence). The CDR3 protein is CASSFRPGEREVYEQYF. In nucleotides, the CDR3 is TGTGCCAGCAGTTTCCGCCCGGGGGAGCGGGAGGTGTACGAGCAGTACTTC.

This clone was seen a few times. V is TRBV7-3 and J is TRBJ2-7; 11 nucleotides line up with TRBD1. After removal of 5 bases from V and 4 bases from J, the junction contained 7 bases not matched to a gene. CDR3 length: 15 amino acids. The germline CDR1 and CDR2 sequences are SGHTA and FQGTGA. CDR3 sequence reads: CASSPTGTGGYEQYF. The CDR3 nucleotides are TGTGCCAGCAGCCCGACCGGGACAGGGGGATACGAGCAGTACTTC.

The chain employs TRBV3-1 (or the pseudogene TRBV3-2) and TRBJ2-1, with TRBD2 matching over 9 bases. The CDR3 contains 17 residues. CDR1 is LGHDT and CDR2 is YNNKEL in the germline V gene (reference sequence). The V and J ends lost 0 bases and 6 bases, in that order; junction bases with no gene match: 9. CDR3 DNA sequence: TGTGCCAGCAGCCAAGAGTTCATTGGCGGGGGGGGCAATGAGCAGTTCTTC. This codes for CASSQEFIGGGGNEQFF.

Points on this clone: One end of the junction does not line up with germline, which may come from a read error. This chain uses TRBV7-7 with TRBJ2-3; 8 bases are a match to TRBD2. This CDR3 spans 15 amino acids. The V gene's germline CDR1 is SSHAT and CDR2 FNYEAQ (reference sequence). CDR3 protein: CASSLDGGATDTQYF. The CDR3 coding sequence is TGTGCTAGCAGCTTAGACGGGGGGGCCACAGATACGCAGTATTTT.

This chain connects TRBV4-3 to TRBJ1-2, with 10 bases lining up with TRBD1. The CDR3 contains 15 residues. J was trimmed by 4 bases and V by 3 bases; bases with no gene match: 5. Germline V lookup: CDR1 LGHNA, CDR2 YSLEER. CDR3 protein: CASSQIRDRGYGYTF. CDR3 bases: TGCGCCAGCAGCCAGATCCGGGACAGGGGCTATGGCTACACCTTC.

The rearrangement joins TRBV29-1 to TRBJ1-5; D possibly corresponds to TRBD1 (5 bases). The V end was cut by 7 bases, the J end by 4 bases, with 11 bases between. The CDR3 is made up of 12 amino acids. Germline V gene data show CDR1 as SQVTM and CDR2 as ANQGSEA. This CDR3 reads CSAGAANQPQHF. Written as DNA, the CDR3 is TGCAGCGCTGGGGCCGCGAATCAGCCCCAGCATTTT.

The J gene is TRBJ1-4, the V gene TRBV28; D is unresolved. CDR1 is MDHEN, CDR2 SYDVKM, per germline. The V end lost 3 bases, the J end lost 8 bases, and 4 bases lay between the germline ends. CDR3 length equals 11 residues. The CDR3 nucleotides read TGTGCCAGCAGTTTGAGGGAAAAACTGTTTTTT. Residues: CASSLREKLFF.

The chain couples TRBV11-3 to TRBJ1-1; TRBD1 is a possible D gene (6 bases). The CDR3 loop spans 14 amino acids. Trimming left V 0 bases short and J 3 bases short, with 8 bases between. Germline CDR1 and CDR2: SGHNT and YENEEA. The chain's CDR3 is CASSLEGGDTEAFF. As DNA, the CDR3 is TGTGCCAGCAGCTTAGAAGGGGGAGACACTGAAGCTTTCTTT.

V is TRBV6-1 and J is TRBJ1-2; 7 bases fit TRBD1. The CDR3 totals 12 residues. Germline CDR1 MNHNS, CDR2 SASEGT. V lost 3 bases to trimming and J lost 8 bases; unmatched junction nucleotides: 3. CDR3 sequence reads: CASSDDRVGYTF. DNA of the CDR3: TGTGCCAGCAGTGATGACAGGGTCGGCTACACCTTC.

V and J are TRBV9 and TRBJ1-1, with 10 nucleotides matching TRBD1. Trimming at V came to 7 bases and at J to 4 bases, leaving 10 bases not matched to a gene. The germline V gene encodes CDR1 SGDLS and CDR2 YYNGEE. The CDR3 is 15 amino acids. The CDR3 region is CASGAQTGGRTEAFF. CDR3 sequence (DNA): TGTGCCAGCGGCGCACAGACAGGGGGCCGCACTGAAGCTTTCTTT.

This clone came up once. The chain is built from TRBV5-1 and TRBJ1-2; no firm D call. The V end lost 0 bases, the J end lost 4 bases, and 4 bases lay between the germline ends. The CDR3 length is 12 residues. Per germline, CDR1 SGHRS and CDR2 YFSETQ. In DNA, the CDR3 is TGCGCCAGCAGCTTGGGGAGCTATGGCTACACCTTC. As protein: CASSLGSYGYTF.

The CDR3 sequence: CASSLTGQSYNEQFF. DNA for the CDR3: TGTGCCAGCAGCTTAACTGGACAGAGCTACAATGAGCAGTTCTTC. The rearrangement joins TRBV7-3 to TRBJ2-1, with TRBD1 as a possible D gene (6 bases). The germline V gene has CDR1 SGHTA and CDR2 FQGTGA. Trimming removed 0 bases from V and 3 bases from J, with 9 bases in between. This CDR3 spans 15 amino acids.

The chain links TRBV9 to TRBJ1-1; a possible D gene is TRBD1 (6 bases). The CDR3 consists of 16 residues. Trimming left V 2 bases short and J 0 bases short, with 14 bases between. CDR1 and CDR2 from the germline V gene are SGDLS and YYNGEE. The CDR3 here is CASSVRGDTLNTEAFF. The CDR3, as DNA: TGTGCCAGCAGCGTTAGAGGGGACACCTTGAACACTGAAGCTTTCTTT.

The CDR3 bases are TGCGCCAGCAGCCACACTCTACCTGTGAACACTGAAGCTTTCTTT. This sequence encodes CASSHTLPVNTEAFF. The chain joins TRBV4-1 to TRBJ1-1, with D hard to call. Germline CDR1 reads MGHRA; CDR2 reads YSYEKL. Trimming removed 3 bases from V and 0 bases from J, with 11 bases in between. The CDR3 is 15 residues long.

This clone occurred once. V usage is TRBV7-9 and J usage is TRBJ1-1; possible D gene TRBD1, 5 bases. V lost 4 bases and J 0 bases, leaving 12 bases between the germline ends. The CDR3 is made up of 15 amino acids. The germline CDR1 and CDR2 sequences are SEHNR and FQNEAQ (reference sequence). CDR3 in amino acids: CASSSIGHLNTEAFF. In DNA form, the CDR3 reads TGTGCCAGCAGCTCCATAGGACATTTGAACACTGAAGCTTTCTTT. Together with reference TRBV7-9 and TRBJ1-1, the CDR3 gives the full variable domain: DTGVSQNPRHKITKRGQNVTFRCDPISEHNRLYWYRQTLGQGPEFLTYFQNEAQLEKSRLLSDRFSAERPKGSFSTLEIQRTEQGDSAMYLCASSSIGHLNTEAFFGQGTRLTVV.

This chain joins TRBV27 and TRBJ1-1; D is perhaps TRBD1 (5 bases). The CDR3 runs to 17 residues. Germline V gene lookup returns CDR1 MNHEY and CDR2 SMNVEV (reference sequence). V lost 2 bases to trimming and J lost 5 bases, with 21 bases between them. The CDR3 bases are TGTGCCAGCAGTTTAAGGGAGGCGGGGCTTGGGGGGACTGAAGCTTTCTTT. Translating it yields CASSLREAGLGGTEAFF.